A single sample gave rise to the 30 T cell receptor beta chains below, sequenced in a study of early T cells in non-severe SARS-CoV-2 infection. TCRdb recomputed calls from the 5' RACE reads with MiXCR, one row per CDR3 protein. This table has around 48,000 distinct CDR3 sequences, 13% appearing once. Input material: whole blood. All receptors come from an adult who was a healthcare worker with PCR-confirmed SARS-CoV-2 infection or an uninfected control (not recorded which).

At least ten counts were recorded for this clonotype. This chain links TRBV20-1 with TRBJ1-1; TRBD1 matches 7 bases. The ends lost 3 bases at V and 2 bases at J; junction bases unmatched: 9. This CDR3 has 15 amino acids. Germline CDR1 and CDR2: DFQATT and SNEGSKA (reference sequence). As DNA, the CDR3 is TGCAGTGCTAGGTCTGCTGGGACAGAAAACACTGAAGCTTTCTTT. It translates to CSARSAGTENTEAFF.

On this clonotype: Just one base apart from a much larger clone, this may be a read error. The CDR3 does not close with the conserved phenylalanine or tryptophan, likely indicating a read error. This chain connects TRBV20-1 to TRBJ1-2; weak D call: TRBD1 (5 bases). The CDR3 spans 13 residues. Germline V gives CDR1 DFQATT, CDR2 SNEGSKA (reference sequence). V was cut by 2 bases and J by 4 bases, with 11 bases left in between. The CDR3 coding sequence is TGCAGTGCTAGATCCGGGGGGATCTATGGCTACACCCTC. Translation: CSARSGGIYGYTL.

With regard to this clonotype: One end of the junction does not line up with germline, which may come from a read error. J is TRBJ2-2 and V is TRBV20-1; 8 bases line up with TRBD1. Germline loops: CDR1 DFQATT, CDR2 SNEGSKA (reference sequence). The CDR3 contains 13 residues. The CDR3 region has the DNA TGCAGTGCAAGAGAGACAGGGGCCGGGGAGCTGTTTTTT. Encoded protein: CSARETGAGELFF.

A single count supports this clonotype. J is TRBJ2-1 and V is TRBV2; 7 bases are a match to TRBD1. The CDR3 extends over 13 amino acids. Germline values: CDR1 SNHLY, CDR2 FYNNEI. J was trimmed by 7 bases and V by 6 bases; bases with no gene match: 6. The CDR3 DNA sequence: TGTGCCAGCAGACCAGGGGGACAGAATGAGCAGTTCTTC. It encodes CASRPGGQNEQFF.

This chain links TRBV4-1 with TRBJ2-1; 10 positions agree with TRBD1. CDR3 length equals 18 residues. Germline lookup yields CDR1 MGHRA and CDR2 YSYEKL. With V trimmed by 3 bases and J by 2 bases, 10 bases remained unmatched. The CDR3 DNA is TGCGCCAGCAGCCACCCTTTGACGACAGGGGGCACCTACAATGAGCAGTTCTTC. This translates into CASSHPLTTGGTYNEQFF.

V is TRBV5-4 and J is TRBJ2-1; 14 bases fit TRBD2. Germline trimming cut 4 bases from V and 8 bases from J; bases unmatched to any gene: 8. The CDR3 is made up of 16 amino acids. Germline CDR1 SGHNT, CDR2 YYREEE (reference sequence). CDR3 DNA sequence: TGTGCCAGCAGCCCAATTGGGACTAGCGGGGGCGATGAGCAGTTCTTC. Protein: CASSPIGTSGGDEQFF.

The table lists this clonotype with a few counts. This chain joins TRBV24-1 and TRBJ2-5; 11 nucleotides align to TRBD1. The germline CDR1 and CDR2 sequences are KGHDR and SFDVKD. The ends lost 4 bases at V and 4 bases at J; junction bases unmatched: 7. This CDR3 is 16 amino acids long. The CDR3 DNA reads as TGTGCCACCAGTGACCGGACAGGGGGCGATTTAGAGACCCAGTACTTC. Its translation is CATSDRTGGDLETQYF.

J is TRBJ1-2 and V is TRBV20-1; no reliable D call. This CDR3 region has 15 residues. The germline V gene encodes CDR1 DFQATT and CDR2 SNEGSKA (reference sequence). The V gene lost 1 base and the J gene lost 4 bases, with 16 bases spanning the gap. DNA of the CDR3: TGCAGTGCTAGAGTTGCGAGCCAGGCAGGCTATGGCTACACCTTC. Residues: CSARVASQAGYGYTF.

In this sample, this clonotype turned up many times. The chain employs TRBV7-9 and TRBJ2-5; TRBD2 might be the D (6 bases). V lost 1 base, J lost 5 bases, and 17 bases lay in between. The CDR3 runs to 16 residues. Germline values: CDR1 SEHNR, CDR2 FQNEAQ (reference sequence). The CDR3 nucleotides read TGTGCCAGCAGCTTAGTGACCCTACTAGCTGAGGAGACCCAGTACTTC. As protein: CASSLVTLLAEETQYF.

The table lists this clonotype with a few counts. The chain uses TRBV5-1 and TRBJ2-5; 8 bases are a match to TRBD2. Germline trimming cut 1 base from V and 3 bases from J; bases unmatched to any gene: 5. The CDR3 has 15 residues. The germline V gene has CDR1 SGHRS and CDR2 YFSETQ. The CDR3 DNA follows: TGCGCCAGCAGCTTGTGGAACGGGGGGGAAGAGACCCAGTACTTC. Amino acid sequence: CASSLWNGGEETQYF.

This clonotype was counted a few times. This chain links TRBV20-1 with TRBJ1-1; possibly TRBD1 for D (6 bases). Germline assignment: CDR1 DFQATT and CDR2 SNEGSKA (reference sequence). The CDR3 contains 13 residues. The V and J ends lost 6 bases and 3 bases respectively, with 14 bases between them. The CDR3 spells CSAQRGRDTEAFF. The CDR3, as DNA: TGCAGTGCCCAGCGGGGGCGGGACACTGAAGCTTTCTTT.

In its sample, this clonotype was seen a few times. This chain connects TRBV5-1 to TRBJ1-1; no clear D gene. Per the germline V gene, CDR1 is SGHRS and CDR2 is YFSETQ. The CDR3 totals 13 residues. V dropped 2 bases and J dropped 2 bases, with 7 bases sitting between them. The CDR3, as DNA: TGCGCCAGCAGCTTAGAGACTAACACTGAAGCTTTCTTT. Translating it yields CASSLETNTEAFF.

This clonotype was picked up a small number of times. The chain employs TRBV29-1 and TRBJ2-1, with 11 bases identical to TRBD2. The CDR3 covers 16 residues. J was trimmed by 6 bases and V by 4 bases; bases with no gene match: 11. The germline gives CDR1 SQVTM, CDR2 ANQGSEA. CDR3 protein: CSVVRGLAEESNEQFF. The DNA of the CDR3 is TGCAGCGTTGTTCGGGGACTAGCGGAAGAGAGCAATGAGCAGTTCTTC.

The V gene is TRBV27, the J gene TRBJ2-1; the D is unclear. Germline assignment: CDR1 MNHEY and CDR2 SMNVEV (reference sequence). Trimming took 4 bases from V and 2 from J, leaving 9 bases between them. This CDR3 region has 14 residues. CDR3 amino acids: CASSSAVPYNEQFF. The CDR3 coding sequence is TGTGCCAGCAGTTCGGCTGTCCCCTACAATGAGCAGTTCTTC.

Many counts were recorded for this clonotype. This rearrangement joins TRBV29-1 to TRBJ2-7; the D gene could be TRBD1 or TRBD2 (6 bases each). V was shortened by 3 bases and J by 3 bases, with 18 bases between the two germline ends. CDR3 length: 15 amino acids. The germline CDR1 and CDR2 sequences are SQVTM and ANQGSEA. CDR3 nucleotides: TGCAGCGTTGATAGGATTCAAGGGGGGTACTACGAGCAGTACTTC. This translates into CSVDRIQGGYYEQYF.

The genes are TRBV3-1 and TRBJ2-3, with 7 bases that match TRBD2. This CDR3 has 16 amino acids. The V segment lost 0 bases and the J segment 2 bases; nucleotides outside the gene matches: 5. Germline CDR1 and CDR2: LGHDT and YNNKEL (reference sequence). The CDR3 loop is CASSQDAGVYTDTQYF. The CDR3 nucleotides are TGTGCCAGCAGCCAAGACGCGGGAGTTTACACAGATACGCAGTATTTT.

The sample holds many counts of this clonotype. The chain employs TRBV4-1 and TRBJ2-7; D tentatively fits TRBD1 or TRBD2 (5 bases each). This CDR3 region has 18 residues. The V gene lost 0 bases and the J gene lost 6 bases, with 24 bases spanning the gap. CDR1 is MGHRA, CDR2 YSYEKL, per germline. This CDR3 is CASSQDIGARTGGSEQYF. The CDR3 DNA reads as TGCGCCAGCAGCCAAGATATCGGGGCCCGGACTGGAGGTTCCGAGCAGTACTTC.

This clonotype appeared many times. The chain couples TRBV5-4 to TRBJ1-1; D perhaps matches TRBD1 (6 bases). The CDR3 is 14 residues long. V was clipped by 3 bases and J by 2 bases, with 11 bases between them. The germline V gene has CDR1 SGHNT and CDR2 YYREEE (reference sequence). The CDR3 DNA sequence: TGTGCCAGCAGCTCGACAGGAGGAAACACTGAAGCTTTCTTT. Its protein is CASSSTGGNTEAFF. Based on the CDR3 plus reference TRBV5-4 and TRBJ1-1, the full variable domain is ETGVTQSPTHLIKTRGQQVTLRCSSQSGHNTVSWYQQALGQGPQFIFQYYREEENGRGNFPPRFSGLQFPNYSSELNVNALELDDSALYLCASSSTGGNTEAFFGQGTRLTVV.

This clonotype was detected many times. V usage is TRBV7-2 and J usage is TRBJ1-6, with TRBD1 matching over 12 bases. The CDR3 has 15 amino acids. Unmatched junction bases numbered 8, after V lost 4 bases and J lost 13 bases. Germline V gene lookup returns CDR1 SGHTA and CDR2 FQGNSA. The CDR3 DNA is TGTGCCAGCAGCTCTTGGGGACAGGGGGCAGGGCCCCTCCACTTT. Its protein product is CASSSWGQGAGPLHF.

This clonotype was found a few times. The V gene is TRBV6-1, the J gene TRBJ2-7; 9 bases are shared with TRBD2. CDR3 length: 15 residues. The V gene end was trimmed by 7 bases and the J gene end by 5 bases; junction bases not matched to a gene: 12. The germline CDR1 and CDR2 sequences are MNHNS and SASEGT. CDR3 DNA sequence: TGTGCCAGCACTAACTGGCGGGAGGGTTCCGACGAGCAGTACTTC. As protein: CASTNWREGSDEQYF.

There are many counts of this clonotype. The genes are TRBV5-6 and TRBJ2-7; D uncertain. This CDR3 region has 11 residues. Trimming cost V 0 bases and J 5 bases, with 3 bases left between them. The germline gives CDR1 SGHDT, CDR2 YYEEEE. The CDR3 region is CASSLGDEQYF. The CDR3 DNA reads as TGTGCCAGCAGCTTGGGTGACGAGCAGTACTTC.

This clonotype was picked up a small number of times. The chain links TRBV5-1 to TRBJ1-1; 7 bases line up with TRBD1. The germline V gene has CDR1 SGHRS and CDR2 YFSETQ. The J segment lost 0 bases and the V segment lost 3 bases, leaving 8 bases of the junction unmatched. The length of the CDR3 is 16 residues. The CDR3 region has the DNA TGCGCCAGCAGCTCCCAGGGGGTACCCATGAACACTGAAGCTTTCTTT. Its translation is CASSSQGVPMNTEAFF.

This clonotype was detected only a few times. The chain joins TRBV7-2 to TRBJ1-3; unclear D gene. Germline lookup yields CDR1 SGHTA and CDR2 FQGNSA. V lost 0 bases and J 4 bases, leaving 7 bases between the germline ends. The CDR3 consists of 14 residues. The DNA for the CDR3 is TGTGCCAGCAGCTTAGCCAGAGAGGGAAACACCATATATTTT. Translation gives CASSLAREGNTIYF. Looking up the rest from reference TRBV7-2 and TRBJ1-3 gives the full variable domain: GAGVSQSPSNKVTEKGKDVELRCDPISGHTALYWYRQSLGQGLEFLIYFQGNSAPDKSGLPSDRFSAERTGGSVSTLTIQRTQQEDSAVYLCASSLAREGNTIYFGEGSWLTVV.

V gene TRBV7-9 combines with J gene TRBJ1-1; 8 bases align to TRBD1. The CDR3 has 14 residues. Losses at the gene ends were 2 bases for V and 6 bases for J; bases not matched to a gene: 5. Germline CDR1 SEHNR, CDR2 FQNEAQ (reference sequence). CDR3 sequence: CASSLMAGGPEAFF. CDR3 sequence (DNA): TGTGCCAGCAGCTTAATGGCAGGGGGCCCTGAAGCTTTCTTT.

In its sample, this clonotype was seen a few times. V and J are TRBV5-1 and TRBJ2-1, with TRBD2 matching 10 bases. The CDR3 loop spans 16 amino acids. Germline lookup yields CDR1 SGHRS and CDR2 YFSETQ. V dropped 3 bases and J dropped 2; count of bases not matched to a gene: 5. This CDR3 reads CASSSGTSATYNEQFF. CDR3 sequence (DNA): TGCGCCAGCAGCTCCGGGACTAGCGCCACCTACAATGAGCAGTTCTTC.

The CDR3 nucleotides read TGTGCCAGCAGCGTAGTAGTGGGGGCTGGGCAGTTCTTC. Its translation: CASSVVVGAGQFF. This sequence joins TRBV9 and TRBJ2-1; tentative D call: TRBD1 (6 bases). CDR3 size: 13 residues. V lost 0 bases, J lost 12 bases, and 13 bases lay in between. The germline V gene encodes CDR1 SGDLS and CDR2 YYNGEE.

This clonotype was detected many times. The rearrangement uses TRBV29-1 and TRBJ2-3, with TRBD1 identical over 8 bases. Germline-derived CDR1 and CDR2 are SQVTM and ANQGSEA. After removal of 0 bases from V and 4 bases from J, the junction contained 3 bases not matched to a gene. The CDR3 is 14 residues long. The CDR3: CSVEDRQGPDTQYF. The CDR3 coding sequence is TGCAGCGTTGAAGATCGACAGGGGCCAGATACGCAGTATTTT.

The chain links TRBV18 to TRBJ2-2; 8 nucleotides line up with TRBD1. Germline trimming cut 1 base from V and 3 bases from J; bases unmatched to any gene: 4. This CDR3 is built from 16 residues. The germline V gene encodes CDR1 KGHSH and CDR2 LQKENI. CDR3: CASSPRTGLDTGELFF. The CDR3 DNA follows: TGTGCCAGCTCACCACGGACAGGGCTAGACACCGGGGAGCTGTTTTTT. The full variable domain, in which reference TRBV18 and TRBJ2-2 provide the parts outside the CDR3, is NAGVMQNPRHLVRRRGQEARLRCSPMKGHSHVYWYRQLPEEGLKFMVYLQKENIIDESGMPKERFSAEFPKEGPSILRIQQVVRGDSAAYFCASSPRTGLDTGELFFGEGSRLTVL.

In its sample, this clonotype was seen many times. The chain couples TRBV13 to TRBJ2-1, with D uncertain. The V gene lost 4 bases and the J gene lost 6 bases, with 13 bases spanning the gap. The CDR3 loop spans 14 amino acids. The germline V gene has CDR1 PRHDT and CDR2 FYEKMQ (reference sequence). CDR3 residues: CASSYPGLRNEQFF. The DNA of the CDR3 is TGTGCCAGCAGCTACCCAGGATTACGCAATGAGCAGTTCTTC.

The chain has TRBV7-7 and TRBJ2-1; D is perhaps TRBD2 (5 bases). CDR1 and CDR2 from the germline V gene are SSHAT and FNYEAQ (reference sequence). V was pared by 5 bases and J by 1 base, with 18 bases between. The CDR3 spans 17 residues. The CDR3 here is CASSAKPGSPSYNEQFF. The DNA for the CDR3 is TGTGCCAGCAGCGCAAAGCCGGGGTCTCCTTCCTACAATGAGCAGTTCTTC.